The entry that follows covers one T cell receptor beta chain sequence. The target of this receptor is not known. No base quality values were provided; no much bigger clone lies one nucleotide off. The germline V gene encodes CDR1 LGHNA and CDR2 YSLEER. The CDR3, cysteine through phenylalanine, is 14 amino acids long. The DNA shown is the 42-base CDR3, in frame from base 1. V gives up 1 base and J gives up 9 bases, and the segment between their germline ends measures 13 bases. The immunoSEQ hsTCRB v3.0 assay was used at survey level resolution for TRB variable region sequencing. The targeted TRB sequencing depth was roughly 40,000-50,000 T-cell genomes per sample. TRB libraries were pooled and sequenced on an Illumina MiSeq using a v3 150-cycle kit. For the original study's pipeline: Analysis of repertoires was carried out in R inside a reproducible Nextflow workflow spanning QC, data transformation and analysis. LymphoSeq2, an R package for exploring AIRR-Seq data, was used to implement the custom analyses. A few samples that yielded fewer than 5000 total TRB sequences were excluded, so that 188 HIV repertoires were analyzed. Among the approximately 180 retained HIV repertoires, some 60 were collected before ART initiation and 120 to 130 after ART initiation. Each repertoire was downsampled to 5000 TRB nucleotide sequences, and summary statistics were averaged across 100 downsampling iterations. TRB sequences were retained for analysis only if CDR3 regions of at least seven amino acids were present. Diversity was assessed using a clonality score derived from Shannon entropy and using the Gini coefficient. In the repertoire networks, any two of the top 5000 CDR3 amino acid sequences were linked whenever the two sequences differed by an edit distance of one. GLIPH2 predicted antigen specificity groups and MHC restriction for TRB CDR3 amino acid sequences. CDR3 amino acid sequences were matched against VDJdb and McPAS-TCR to flag known CMV, EBV, HIV or tissue antigen associations. Pre-ART, post-ART and control groups were compared with Wilcoxon signed-rank tests and Holm-Bonferroni correction. The source is immuneACCESS, and TCRdb retained only in-frame sequences with V and J called. Part of the clones is not carried over; for the studies checked, unresolved V genes explain less than half of this, and the remainder is unexplained. The V and J calls and the clone size are those of that table, but D and trimming were determined from the DNA. The sample table contains about 27,000 clones; only one count was recorded for roughly 80% of them. Together, the top ten hold approximately 8.3% of the sample.

This specimen belongs to a study of long-term antiretroviral therapy in people with HIV (dated 2022 in TCRdb). About the investigation overall: The earliest samples were collected approximately a decade before the 2015 WHO recommendation for immediate ART, a period when ART was typically delayed until CD4 counts fell. Whether ART initiation and durable HIV suppression were associated with changes in peripheral blood TRB repertoire composition and diversity was tested in a retrospective serial study. A total of about 200 cryopreserved PBMC samples were contributed to the cohort by 30 adults with confirmed HIV infection, with samples collected serially over a mean of about 6 years (range 1-12). Among the 30 to 35 participants with HIV, eleven were female. No cross-contamination during QIAcube processing was shown when test extractions of a monoclonal T-cell line were performed alongside 33 polyclonal samples. The full study reports these points: HIV repertoires had narrower CDR3 length ranges than controls, and the network structure suggested an antigen-experienced repertoire that shifted only slightly toward naive after ART. Starting ART was linked to a significant rise in TRB diversity, yet even with long-term ART the diversity remained significantly lower than in transplant donor controls. Unsorted PBMC were profiled instead of sorted CD4+ and CD8+ T cells because pre-ART samples had limited cell numbers. No data were available on ART adherence, viral resistance or therapy changes, limiting inferences about post-ART repertoire changes. Samples dated from the mid-2000s to the late 2010s, and the ART regimens used may be less effective than current ones. Because PBMC availability was limited, only the TCR beta chain was sequenced, with no alpha chain pairing. The repertoire was dominated across all time points by expanded TRB clones identified before ART initiation, although this dominance was seen to fluctuate and to decrease in many PLHIV after ART.

Inclusion was restricted to participants for whom at least one PBMC sample before ART initiation and at least two post-ART samples were available. All participants with HIV were treated in the United States of America. Before DNA extraction, cryopreserved samples of about 0.95-11 million PBMC were thawed and then washed. At the time of the earliest PBMC sample for each participant with HIV, ages ranged from roughly 23 to 60 years. Each participant contributed PBMC samples from 1-4 timepoints before ART initiation and 2-8 timepoints after ART initiation, with a median of 7 samples. Serial HIV viral load, CD4+ T-cell count, ART history and demographic data were obtained for every participant. Using a Qiagen kit on a QIAcube, genomic DNA was extracted from unsorted PBMC, with samples processed in batches of 12.

The rearrangement combines TRBV4-3 with TRBJ2-1; confidence is insufficient to name the D gene. The sample was unsorted PBMCs, taken 3 years after starting antiretroviral therapy. The clonotype originates from a man aged 35 to 55 with HIV. The CDR3 is CASSQAARQGEQFF. At the DNA level, the sequence is TGCGCCAGCAGCCAAGCAGCTAGGCAAGGTGAGCAGTTCTTC.